These 23 T cell receptor beta chains originate from one sample sequenced in a study of blood T cell repertoires in COVID-19. Data came from immunoSEQ multiplex PCR; TCRdb stores just in-frame clones and leaves some out. The data show some 160,000 clones, with roughly 85% seen just once and roughly 1.9% held by the top ten. The sequenced sample consisted of peripheral blood. The receptors come from a woman of 80 years or more with acute or convalescent COVID-19.

The genes are TRBV27 and TRBJ2-4, with 7 bases that match TRBD2. The CDR3 covers 15 residues. V shed 6 bases, J shed 3 bases, and the junction held 8 bases outside the gene matches. CDR1 and CDR2 (germline): MNHEY, SMNVEV (reference sequence). CDR3: CASSADWGGKNIQYF. The CDR3 DNA follows: TGTGCCAGCAGCGCTGACTGGGGGGGCAAAAACATTCAGTACTTC.

The chain carries TRBV4-3 and TRBJ2-3; D remains ambiguous. Trimming removed 0 bases at V and 2 bases at J, with 12 bases between. Germline V lookup: CDR1 LGHNA, CDR2 YSLEER. This CDR3 has 16 residues. In DNA, the CDR3 is TGCGCCAGCAGCCAAGAGGTAGGCGGCTTCACAGATACGCAGTATTTT. Translation gives CASSQEVGGFTDTQYF.

The rearrangement links TRBV19 to TRBJ2-7, with 7 bases aligning to TRBD1. In germline, CDR1 is LNHDA, CDR2 SQIVND (reference sequence). The V gene end was trimmed by 4 bases and the J gene end by 4 bases; junction bases not matched to a gene: 7. CDR3 length: 14 amino acids. The CDR3 DNA reads TGTGCCAGTAGTACGCGGGTACAGGGGTACGAGCAGTACTTC. This encodes CASSTRVQGYEQYF.

The chain links TRBV5-4 to TRBJ1-2; D is possibly TRBD1 (5 bases). This CDR3 has 13 residues. Germline V gene sequence: CDR1 SGHNT, CDR2 YYREEE (reference sequence). Trimming removed 2 bases at V and 5 bases at J, with 10 bases between. The CDR3 loop reads CASSFTQGYGYTF. The CDR3 nucleotides read TGTGCCAGCAGCTTTACTCAGGGTTATGGCTACACCTTC.

This rearrangement joins TRBV2 to TRBJ1-2; no clear D gene. Germline V gene lookup returns CDR1 SNHLY and CDR2 FYNNEI. Trimming removed 6 bases at V and 0 bases at J, with 14 bases between. The CDR3 spans 15 residues. This CDR3 reads CASRAGPQANYGYTF. Here the CDR3 DNA reads TGTGCCAGCAGGGCGGGCCCCCAAGCTAACTATGGCTACACCTTC.

With regard to this clone: This sample includes further DNA sequences coding for the same CDR3. The chain uses TRBV20-1 and TRBJ2-7, with D perhaps TRBD2 (5 bases). Germline-derived CDR1 and CDR2 are DFQATT and SNEGSKA (reference sequence). The CDR3 is 11 residues long. Trimming shortened V by 5 bases and J by 3 bases, and 8 bases separated the two germline ends. The CDR3 spells CSASRDYEQYF. In DNA form, the CDR3 reads TGCAGTGCTTCCCGGGACTACGAGCAGTACTTC.

This clone was seen just once. The rearrangement joins TRBV6-6 to TRBJ2-7; TRBD1 might be the D (6 bases). Germline V gene sequence: CDR1 MNHNY, CDR2 SVGAGI (reference sequence). This CDR3 has 16 amino acids. V was trimmed by 0 bases and J by 0 bases, leaving 12 bases between them. The CDR3 protein is CASSYSMTGSSYEQYF. The CDR3 DNA reads as TGTGCCAGCAGTTACTCCATGACAGGATCCTCCTACGAGCAGTACTTC.

The chain recombines TRBV30 with TRBJ1-1; D is uncertain. CDR3 length equals 13 residues. Between the trimmed V and J ends, which lost 0 bases and 3 bases, there was a span of 8 bases. CDR1 is GTSNPN and CDR2 is SVGIG in the germline V gene (reference sequence). CDR3 sequence reads: CAWSVQRDTEAFF. Written as DNA, the CDR3 is TGTGCCTGGAGTGTACAGAGGGACACTGAAGCTTTCTTT.

The chain joins TRBV5-4 to TRBJ2-6; maybe TRBD1 (6 bases). The CDR3 totals 15 residues. Germline CDR1 SGHNT, CDR2 YYREEE (reference sequence). V dropped 4 bases and J dropped 1 base, with 9 bases sitting between them. Written as DNA, the CDR3 is TGTGCCAGCAGCCCAGGGGTTTCTGGGGCCAACGTCCTGACTTTC. It encodes CASSPGVSGANVLTF.

The rearrangement links TRBV27 to TRBJ1-5; 11 nucleotides align to TRBD1. CDR3 length equals 17 residues. Germline CDR1 and CDR2: MNHEY and SMNVEV (reference sequence). J was trimmed by 0 bases and V by 5 bases; bases with no gene match: 6. The CDR3 DNA sequence: TGTGCCAGCAGTCCATACGGGACAGGGGGTAGCAATCAGCCCCAGCATTTT. It is translated as CASSPYGTGGSNQPQHF.

The chain joins TRBV18 to TRBJ1-3; 8 positions match TRBD1. The CDR3 extends over 15 amino acids. Trimming removed 6 bases from V and 4 bases from J; junction bases left unmatched: 8. CDR1 is KGHSH and CDR2 is LQKENI in the germline V gene. CDR3 nucleotide sequence: TGTGCCAGCTCTCCGGACAGGGCCTGGGGAAACACCATATATTTT. Its protein is CASSPDRAWGNTIYF.

The chain joins TRBV5-1 to TRBJ2-7; TRBD1 aligns across 10 bases. V lost 3 bases and J lost 6; bases outside the gene matches: 9. This CDR3 region has 15 residues. Germline assignment: CDR1 SGHRS and CDR2 YFSETQ. CDR3: CASSSGTGVIIEQYF. Written as DNA, the CDR3 is TGCGCCAGCAGCTCGGGGACAGGGGTTATAATCGAGCAGTACTTC.

The chain employs TRBV4-2 and TRBJ1-1; 7 bases map to TRBD1. V dropped 3 bases and J dropped 4; count of bases not matched to a gene: 2. Germline V lookup: CDR1 LGHNA, CDR2 YNFKEQ. The CDR3 is 13 residues long. The CDR3 nucleotides read TGTGCCAGCAGCCAGCCAGGGGGCACTGAAGCTTTCTTT. Amino acids: CASSQPGGTEAFF.

The CDR3: CASSLLLASNIQYF. For the CDR3, the DNA is TGCGCCAGCAGCTTGTTACTAGCTTCCAACATTCAGTACTTC. The chain joins TRBV5-1 to TRBJ2-4, with D possibly matching TRBD2 (6 bases). Germline CDR1 reads SGHRS; CDR2 reads YFSETQ. Trimming removed 1 base at V and 7 bases at J, with 12 bases between. The CDR3 spans 14 residues.

This clone was seen only a few times. Compared with germline, one end of the junction differs, possibly owing to a read error. The chain is built from TRBV11-2 and TRBJ2-5; possibly TRBD2 for D (5 bases). Germline lookup yields CDR1 SGHAT and CDR2 FQNNGV. The CDR3 covers 13 residues. The CDR3 region is CASSLDMSAVSDF. DNA for the CDR3: TGTGCCAGCAGCTTAGATATGTCAGCGGTATCGGACTTC.

The CDR3 bases are TGTGCCAGCACTCAAGGCGGGAGTAGATCCTACGAGCAGTACTTC. Amino acid sequence: CASTQGGSRSYEQYF. The J gene is TRBJ2-7, the V gene TRBV2, with TRBD2 identical over 7 bases. There are 15 residues in the CDR3. Per germline, CDR1 SNHLY and CDR2 FYNNEI. With V trimmed by 7 bases and J by 1 base, 10 bases remained unmatched. Supplemented by reference TRBV2 and TRBJ2-7, the full variable domain reads EPEVTQTPSHQVTQMGQEVILRCVPISNHLYFYWYRQILGQKVEFLVSFYNNEISEKSEIFDDQFSVERPDGSNFTLKIRSTKLEDSAMYFCASTQGGSRSYEQYFGPGTRLTVT.

This clone was found many times. The genes are TRBV4-3 and TRBJ2-1; tentative D call: TRBD2 (5 bases). V was shortened by 0 bases and J by 16 bases, with 16 bases between the two germline ends. Germline-derived CDR1 and CDR2 are LGHNA and YSLEER. CDR3 length: 13 residues. The CDR3 is CASSQELDPILFF. The CDR3, as DNA: TGCGCCAGCAGCCAAGAACTAGACCCCATCTTATTCTTC.

V is TRBV18 and J is TRBJ2-7; D unresolved. Trimming left V 1 base short and J 2 bases short, with 6 bases between. This CDR3 has 13 residues. Germline-derived CDR1 and CDR2 are KGHSH and LQKENI. CDR3 sequence (DNA): TGTGCCAGCTCACCACAATCAACCTACGAGCAGTACTTC. Translated, it gives CASSPQSTYEQYF.

About this clone itself: The same CDR3 is also encoded by other DNA sequences in this sample. V is TRBV27 and J is TRBJ1-6, with 8 bases aligning to TRBD1. Germline CDR1 MNHEY, CDR2 SMNVEV (reference sequence). The length of the CDR3 is 13 residues. V lost 6 bases and J lost 10; bases outside the gene matches: 5. CDR3 nucleotides: TGTGCCAGCAGCGACAGGGGATTCTCACCCCTCCACTTT. This sequence encodes CASSDRGFSPLHF.

In this sample, this clone turned up once. The chain couples TRBV6-2 or TRBV6-3 to TRBJ1-5; tentatively, D is TRBD1 (6 bases). Germline-derived CDR1 and CDR2 are MNHEY and SVGEGT. The CDR3 is made up of 14 amino acids. V dropped 2 bases and J dropped 3 bases, with 8 bases sitting between them. The CDR3 bases are TGTGCCAGCAGTTACGGACAGTACAATCAGCCCCAGCATTTT. It is translated as CASSYGQYNQPQHF.

The chain couples TRBV6-5 to TRBJ2-7; the match to TRBD1 covers 11 bases. Germline V gene data show CDR1 as MNHEY and CDR2 as SVGAGI. V lost 6 bases, J lost 3 bases, and 7 bases stayed unmatched. The CDR3 loop spans 15 amino acids. DNA for the CDR3: TGTGCCAGCAGCGACGGGACAGGGGGAAACTACGAGCAGTACTTC. This gives the protein CASSDGTGGNYEQYF.

This rearrangement joins TRBV12-5 to TRBJ1-3; no firm D call. The germline V gene has CDR1 LGHNT and CDR2 FRNRAP. V was shortened by 6 bases and J by 0 bases, with 12 bases between the two germline ends. The CDR3 length is 15 residues. CDR3 nucleotides: TGTGCTAGTGGAGTTGACATCCTCTCTGGAAACACCATATATTTT. It translates to CASGVDILSGNTIYF. The variable domain in full, with the rest retrieved from reference TRBV12-5 and TRBJ1-3, is DARVTQTPRHKVTEMGQEVTMRCQPILGHNTVFWYRQTMMQGLELLAYFRNRAPLDDSGMPKDRFSAEMPDATLATLKIQPSEPRDSAVYFCASGVDILSGNTIYFGEGSWLTVV.

V usage is TRBV2 and J usage is TRBJ1-5; the D is unclear. CDR1 and CDR2 from the germline V gene are SNHLY and FYNNEI. This CDR3 spans 15 amino acids. The V gene lost 3 bases and the J gene lost 6 bases, with 15 bases spanning the gap. The CDR3 region is CASSEMRVGGQPQHF. CDR3 nucleotide sequence: TGTGCCAGCAGTGAGATGAGGGTAGGAGGTCAGCCCCAGCATTTT.